This T cell receptor beta chain was identified during a study of T cells after posttransplantation cyclophosphamide. General study findings and limits: TRB clonality was highly associated with recipient CMV seropositivity and reactivation. Skin or GI-infiltrating T cells shared few TRB sequences with blood. Later post-transplant blood repertoires were often dominated by donor CD8+ memory clones.

This clone has a count of ten or more. Its antigen remains unknown. The data were produced by immunoSEQ multiplex PCR, yet TCRdb's version contains in-frame clones alone and is incomplete. Reported are about 14,000 clones, none seen only once; the ten largest carry under 25%. A marrow graft followed busulfan-fludarabine conditioning, with cyclophosphamide on days +3 and +4. This clonotype was obtained from a female patient aged 40 to 50 who received an allogeneic stem cell transplant from a related donor, was CMV-positive, and had no GVHD. Some T cells may arise from the graft donor. The sequences come from PBMCs, collected around 1,100 days after allogeneic stem cell transplant with posttransplant cyclophosphamide.

The CDR3 sequence: CASSLRRRGQETQYF. Here the CDR3 DNA reads TGTGCCAGCAGCCTGAGACGACGGGGGCAAGAGACCCAGTACTTC. The V and J genes are TRBV7-2 and TRBJ2-5; D possibly corresponds to TRBD2 (6 bases). Trimming took off 5 bases at V and 2 bases at J, with 15 bases between the two ends. The CDR3 spans 15 residues. CDR1 is SGHTA and CDR2 is FQGNSA in the germline V gene. Combining the CDR3 with reference TRBV7-2 and TRBJ2-5 gives the whole variable domain GAGVSQSPSNKVTEKGKDVELRCDPISGHTALYWYRQSLGQGLEFLIYFQGNSAPDKSGLPSDRFSAERTGGSVSTLTIQRTQQEDSAVYLCASSLRRRGQETQYFGPGTRLLVL.